One sample yielded the 30 T cell receptor beta chains listed below, sequenced in a study of blood T cell repertoires in COVID-19. Using immunoSEQ multiplex PCR, the repertoire was profiled, and TCRdb retains in-frame clones only, with some absent. The sample lists approximately 94,000 clones, 80% occurring once. Sample: peripheral blood. These receptors all stem from a woman in her 70s with acute or convalescent COVID-19.

The CDR3 loop is CASSLESQIWGYTF. The CDR3 DNA reads TGTGCCAGCAGCTTGGAGTCACAGATCTGGGGCTACACCTTC. The genes are TRBV5-4 and TRBJ1-2; D not certain. This CDR3 region has 14 residues. Germline V gives CDR1 SGHNT, CDR2 YYREEE (reference sequence). V lost 0 bases and J 8 bases, leaving 14 bases between the germline ends.

This clone appeared a few times. The rearrangement joins TRBV12-3 or TRBV12-4 to TRBJ2-1, with 7 bases fitting TRBD2. V trimming: 4 bases; J trimming: 10 bases; junction bases outside the gene matches: 4. This CDR3 comprises 12 residues. CDR3 DNA: TGTGCCAGCAGTTGGGAGGGCAGAGAGCAGTTCTTC. Residues: CASSWEGREQFF.

The V call is TRBV7-2, the J call TRBJ1-2; 9 nucleotides match TRBD1. Trimming cost V 2 bases and J 2 bases; bases outside gene matches: 3. Germline V lookup: CDR1 SGHTA, CDR2 FQGNSA. The CDR3 covers 15 residues. The CDR3 here is CASSLSGQGNYGYTF. Here the CDR3 DNA reads TGTGCCAGCAGCTTATCGGGACAGGGCAACTATGGCTACACCTTC.

The chain has TRBV4-1 and TRBJ1-1; 10 bases align to TRBD1. The germline V gene encodes CDR1 MGHRA and CDR2 YSYEKL. Germline trimming cut 4 bases from V and 3 bases from J; bases unmatched to any gene: 8. This CDR3 is built from 16 residues. DNA of the CDR3: TGCGCCAGCAGCCTTTTGGGACAGGGGAGAGACACTGAAGCTTTCTTT. This translates into CASSLLGQGRDTEAFF.

The chain is built from TRBV9 and TRBJ2-3, with TRBD2 identical over 10 bases. V shed 4 bases, J shed 6 bases, and the junction held 11 bases outside the gene matches. The length of the CDR3 is 16 residues. Germline CDR1 is SGDLS and CDR2 is YYNGEE. CDR3 amino acids: CASSPSPGTSADTQYF. The CDR3 DNA reads as TGTGCCAGCAGCCCATCTCCGGGGACTAGCGCTGATACGCAGTATTTT.

This clone was observed a single time. The chain uses TRBV19 and TRBJ1-3; D gene ambiguous. V was trimmed by 3 bases and J by 0 bases, leaving 12 bases between them. The CDR3 totals 16 residues. CDR1 LNHDA and CDR2 SQIVND come from the germline V gene (reference sequence). The CDR3 loop is CASSMIAGVSGNTIYF. DNA for the CDR3: TGTGCCAGTAGTATGATCGCAGGCGTCTCTGGAAACACCATATATTTT.

The chain has TRBV5-1 and TRBJ1-4; D is ambiguous. Between the trimmed V and J ends, which lost 4 bases and 5 bases, there was a span of 12 bases. This CDR3 contains 14 residues. Germline CDR1 and CDR2: SGHRS and YFSETQ. CDR3 sequence: CASSPRDGNEKLFF. CDR3 DNA: TGCGCCAGCAGCCCTAGAGACGGGAATGAAAAACTGTTTTTT.

The chain's CDR3 is CASSLVGGEQYV. As DNA, the CDR3 is TGTGCCAGCAGCTTAGTGGGAGGCGAGCAGTACGTC. This sequence joins TRBV11-2 and TRBJ2-7; D perhaps matches TRBD2 (6 bases). Trimming stripped 1 base from V and 6 bases from J, with 7 bases between. This CDR3 is 12 amino acids long. CDR1 is SGHAT, CDR2 FQNNGV, per germline.

This clone was seen a single time. The genes are TRBV5-1 and TRBJ2-7, with TRBD1 identical over 7 bases. The CDR3 is 14 residues long. The V and J ends lost 0 bases and 3 bases, in that order; junction bases with no gene match: 3. The germline CDR1 and CDR2 sequences are SGHRS and YFSETQ. The CDR3: CASSLGDSDYEQYF. CDR3 bases: TGCGCCAGCAGCTTGGGGGACAGTGACTACGAGCAGTACTTC. Full variable domain (remainder filled in from reference TRBV5-1 and TRBJ2-7): KAGVTQTPRYLIKTRGQQVTLSCSPISGHRSVSWYQQTPGQGLQFLFEYFSETQRNKGNFPGRFSGRQFSNSRSEMNVSTLELGDSALYLCASSLGDSDYEQYFGPGTRLTVT.

V and J are TRBV29-1 and TRBJ1-5, with D unresolved. Germline V gene data show CDR1 as SQVTM and CDR2 as ANQGSEA. The CDR3 extends over 13 amino acids. Trimming pared 8 bases from V and 7 bases from J, leaving 18 bases between. The CDR3 region is CSCGPSGGQPQHF. CDR3 in DNA: TGCAGCTGCGGGCCCTCGGGCGGCCAGCCCCAGCATTTT. Variable domain in full (rest from reference TRBV29-1 and TRBJ1-5): SAVISQKPSRDICQRGTSLTIQCQVDSQVTMMFWYRQQPGQSLTLIATANQGSEATYESGFVIDKFPISRPNLTFSTLTVSNMSPEDSSIYLCSCGPSGGQPQHFGDGTRLSIL.

This clone was counted between two and nine times. The chain uses TRBV28 and TRBJ1-5; TRBD1 matches 9 bases. CDR1 is MDHEN, CDR2 SYDVKM, per germline. V lost 3 bases to trimming and J lost 1 base; unmatched junction nucleotides: 4. CDR3 length: 16 residues. CDR3 amino acids: CASSFIGTGSNQPQHF. The CDR3 DNA is TGTGCCAGCAGTTTTATCGGGACAGGGAGCAATCAGCCCCAGCATTTT.

The genes are TRBV11-2 and TRBJ2-1; 10 nucleotides agree with TRBD2. In germline, CDR1 is SGHAT, CDR2 FQNNGV. With 1 base clipped from V and 12 bases from J, the junction kept 12 bases outside the gene matches. This CDR3 is 16 amino acids long. The CDR3 protein is CASSLVAGGSRWGQFF. CDR3 DNA: TGTGCCAGCAGCTTAGTAGCGGGGGGCTCGCGTTGGGGGCAGTTCTTC.

The chain's CDR3 is CASSKIGQGEVSFF. The CDR3 DNA follows: TGTGCCAGCAGCAAGATTGGACAGGGAGAGGTATCTTTCTTT. The V gene is TRBV5-5, the J gene TRBJ1-1; 8 nucleotides align to TRBD1. Germline assignment: CDR1 SGHKS and CDR2 YYEKEE (reference sequence). The V segment lost 4 bases and the J segment 12 bases; nucleotides outside the gene matches: 14. This CDR3 spans 14 amino acids.

The chain has TRBV5-6 and TRBJ2-1; 7 nucleotides line up with TRBD2. The CDR3 is 17 amino acids. The germline gives CDR1 SGHDT, CDR2 YYEEEE. Trimming took 5 bases from V and 0 from J; bases not matched to a gene: 11. In DNA, the CDR3 is TGTGCCAGCAGAGATGTGCGGGGGAGCAGCTCCTACAATGAGCAGTTCTTC. Translation gives CASRDVRGSSSYNEQFF.

The rearrangement links TRBV15 to TRBJ2-5, with 10 bases aligning to TRBD2. After removal of 3 bases from V and 5 bases from J, the junction contained 6 bases not matched to a gene. Germline lookup yields CDR1 LNHNV and CDR2 YYDKDF (reference sequence). The CDR3 spans 15 residues. CDR3 bases: TGTGCCACCAGCAGCCCCAGCGGGGGGGCGGAGACCCAGTACTTC. Translated: CATSSPSGGAETQYF.

This clone was seen more than once but under ten times. The rearrangement uses TRBV2 and TRBJ2-1, with a tentative D call TRBD2 (5 bases). The CDR3 totals 16 residues. Germline V gives CDR1 SNHLY, CDR2 FYNNEI. V lost 10 bases, J lost 7 bases, and 26 bases lay in between. CDR3 amino acids: CATPREQTEPRNEQFF. The CDR3 region has the DNA TGTGCCACCCCCCGGGAACAGACCGAGCCACGGAATGAGCAGTTCTTC.

The chain couples TRBV5-1 to TRBJ1-2; D is ambiguous. V was cut by 4 bases and J by 0 bases, with 10 bases left in between. Germline CDR1 reads SGHRS; CDR2 reads YFSETQ. The CDR3 sequence is 14 residues long. CDR3 in DNA: TGCGCCAGCAGCCCGGAGGCGTCTAACTATGGCTACACCTTC. As protein: CASSPEASNYGYTF.

The rearrangement joins TRBV6-5 to TRBJ1-4; 9 bases map to TRBD1. This CDR3 contains 14 residues. In germline, CDR1 is MNHEY, CDR2 SVGAGI. V lost 7 bases and J lost 10; bases outside the gene matches: 10. This chain's CDR3 is CASISGGQGGKLFF. Here the CDR3 DNA reads TGTGCCAGCATTTCGGGGGGACAGGGAGGAAAACTGTTTTTT.

This chain connects TRBV9 to TRBJ1-4; 8 bases are shared with TRBD1. This CDR3 contains 14 residues. Per germline, CDR1 SGDLS and CDR2 YYNGEE. The ends lost 5 bases at V and 7 bases at J; junction bases unmatched: 7. The CDR3, as DNA: TGTGCCAGCAGTTCACAGGGGGGAGGTGAAAAACTGTTTTTT. Its translation is CASSSQGGGEKLFF.

The chain has TRBV30 and TRBJ1-5; TRBD1 might be the D (6 bases). V lost 2 bases and J 0 bases, leaving 11 bases between the germline ends. Germline values: CDR1 GTSNPN, CDR2 SVGIG (reference sequence). The CDR3 has 15 residues. CDR3 sequence reads: CAWSSGTYSNQPQHF. CDR3 in DNA: TGTGCCTGGAGTTCCGGGACATATAGCAATCAGCCCCAGCATTTT.

The rearrangement links TRBV29-1 to TRBJ1-5; D uncertain. Per the germline V gene, CDR1 is SQVTM and CDR2 is ANQGSEA. The CDR3 is made up of 12 amino acids. V lost 4 bases and J lost 2, with 6 bases in between. The CDR3 DNA sequence: TGCAGCGTTGGCGAGCGCAATCAGCCCCAGCATTTT. Encoded protein: CSVGERNQPQHF. The variable domain in full, with the rest retrieved from reference TRBV29-1 and TRBJ1-5, is SAVISQKPSRDICQRGTSLTIQCQVDSQVTMMFWYRQQPGQSLTLIATANQGSEATYESGFVIDKFPISRPNLTFSTLTVSNMSPEDSSIYLCSVGERNQPQHFGDGTRLSIL.

This chain joins TRBV3-1 (or the pseudogene TRBV3-2) and TRBJ2-5; tentative D call: TRBD2 (6 bases). V was trimmed by 7 bases and J by 4 bases, leaving 10 bases between them. This CDR3 spans 12 amino acids. Germline V gene sequence: CDR1 LGHDT, CDR2 YNNKEL (reference sequence). The CDR3 nucleotides are TGTGCCAGCAAGGGCGGGGCAGAGACCCAGTACTTC. It codes for CASKGGAETQYF.

The chain uses TRBV6-1 and TRBJ2-3; tentative D call: TRBD1 (5 bases). V shed 1 base and J shed 1 base, with 12 bases lying between them. Germline CDR1 MNHNS, CDR2 SASEGT. This CDR3 region has 16 residues. CDR3 DNA: TGTGCCAGCAGTGAAGTCATAGGCAGGGGCACAGATACGCAGTATTTT. This translates into CASSEVIGRGTDTQYF.

J is TRBJ1-2 and V is TRBV3-1 (or the pseudogene TRBV3-2); D possibly corresponds to TRBD1 (5 bases). Germline values: CDR1 LGHDT, CDR2 YNNKEL (reference sequence). Trimming pared 0 bases from V and 6 bases from J, leaving 11 bases between. The CDR3 length is 14 residues. The chain's CDR3 is CASSQDRSRDGYTF. The CDR3 bases are TGTGCCAGCAGCCAAGATCGGAGCAGGGATGGCTACACCTTC.

The chain couples TRBV5-4 to TRBJ2-5; 12 nucleotides agree with TRBD2. Germline values: CDR1 SGHNT, CDR2 YYREEE (reference sequence). V gave up 3 bases and J gave up 4 bases; unmatched junction bases: 7. The CDR3 consists of 16 residues. The CDR3 sequence: CASSYGASGGGETQYF. The CDR3 DNA sequence: TGTGCCAGCAGCTACGGGGCTAGCGGGGGGGGAGAGACCCAGTACTTC.

This rearrangement joins TRBV6-2 or TRBV6-3 to TRBJ1-5; TRBD1 is a possible D gene (5 bases). Trimming removed 5 bases from V and 2 bases from J, with 16 bases in between. Germline V gene lookup returns CDR1 MNHEY and CDR2 SVGEGT. The CDR3 is 16 residues long. As DNA, the CDR3 is TGTGCCAGCAGTCCGACGGGGGGGGATGGCAATCAGCCCCAGCATTTT. The encoded protein is CASSPTGGDGNQPQHF.

This clone has a single count. The V gene is TRBV2, the J gene TRBJ1-5, with a weak D call TRBD1 (6 bases). The CDR3 is made up of 15 amino acids. V was clipped by 5 bases and J by 6 bases, with 17 bases between them. Germline values: CDR1 SNHLY, CDR2 FYNNEI. The CDR3 region has the DNA TGTGCCAGCAGTTACCAGGGGAGTTCGGGTCAGCCCCAGCATTTT. It codes for CASSYQGSSGQPQHF.

The genes are TRBV19 and TRBJ2-3, with TRBD1 as a possible D gene (6 bases). CDR3 length: 13 amino acids. V dropped 10 bases and J dropped 3 bases, with 14 bases sitting between them. Germline V CDR1 and CDR2: LNHDA, SQIVND (reference sequence). The CDR3 reads CATADRPTDTQYF. The CDR3 DNA reads TGTGCCACTGCAGACAGGCCAACAGATACGCAGTATTTT.

The chain joins TRBV5-5 to TRBJ2-3; D possibly corresponds to TRBD1 (5 bases). This CDR3 is built from 16 residues. The germline V gene has CDR1 SGHKS and CDR2 YYEKEE (reference sequence). The V end lost 3 bases, the J end lost 1 base, and 15 bases lay between the germline ends. CDR3 residues: CASSWEGAAGTDTQYF. CDR3 coding DNA: TGTGCCAGCAGCTGGGAAGGGGCAGCTGGCACAGATACGCAGTATTTT.

At least ten counts were recorded for this clone. The rearrangement uses TRBV9 and TRBJ2-1, with 11 bases fitting TRBD2. Trimming removed 0 bases from V and 5 bases from J; junction bases left unmatched: 7. CDR3 length: 17 amino acids. Germline values: CDR1 SGDLS, CDR2 YYNGEE. This CDR3 is CASSVVGRGLADNEQFF. The CDR3 nucleotides are TGTGCCAGCAGCGTAGTTGGTCGGGGACTAGCGGACAATGAGCAGTTCTTC.